The present TCR beta chain was sequenced within a study of radiation and T cells in renal cell carcinoma. For the study at large: Nephrectomy followed 15 Gy stereotactic body radiation by 4 weeks. Study-level results: From baseline, blood top tumor clonotypes peaked at 2 weeks post-radiation. No pretreatment tumor biopsies were available for baseline clonotypes.

Produced via immunoSEQ multiplex PCR; TCRdb's table is partial and in-frame only. The data hold some 120,000 clones, with around four fifths observed a single time. V dropped 0 bases and J dropped 7 bases, with 8 bases sitting between them. The CDR3 sequence is 12 residues long. The germline CDR1 and CDR2 sequences are SGHKS and YYEKEE (reference sequence). Time point specified: blood 2 weeks post-SBRT. The treatment was: 15 Gy SBRT to primary tumor, nephrectomy 4 weeks later. Clear cell pathology was present in this patient's renal cell carcinoma. This clone appeared many times. Its antigen is unknown.

The chain joins TRBV5-5 to TRBJ2-7; unclear D gene. This specimen was blood, taken from a patient whose treatment included radiotherapy and nephrectomy. The source is an older woman with renal cell carcinoma. DNA of the CDR3: TGTGCCAGCAGCTTGGTTTTGAGTGAGCAGTACTTC. The encoded protein is CASSLVLSEQYF.